These 23 T cell receptor beta chains share one sample of origin, sequenced in a study of blood T cell repertoires in COVID-19 (TCRdb year 2020). The library was made by the immunoSEQ multiplex PCR assay. This is the immuneACCESS table as TCRdb keeps it, with only in-frame sequences that have V and J called. A part of the clones is gone; compared with another copy, unresolved V genes explain less than half, and the rest is unexplained. Recorded for this sample are roughly 33,000 clones; approximately 78% of them occurred a single time. Of the sample, 7.4% falls within the top ten clones. Sequencing used peripheral blood. The receptor set was obtained from a woman aged 55 to 70 with acute or convalescent COVID-19.

The rearrangement joins TRBV27 to TRBJ1-3; a possible D gene is TRBD1 (6 bases). The CDR3 has 14 amino acids. The V end lost 7 bases, the J end lost 4 bases, and 14 bases lay between the germline ends. In germline, CDR1 is MNHEY, CDR2 SMNVEV (reference sequence). The CDR3: CASKEQGRGNTIYF. The CDR3 DNA reads as TGTGCCAGCAAGGAGCAGGGGCGAGGAAACACCATATATTTT.

This chain connects TRBV24-1 to TRBJ1-1, with TRBD1 matching 10 bases. The CDR3 sequence is 15 residues long. Germline values: CDR1 KGHDR, CDR2 SFDVKD. V lost 3 bases and J lost 4; bases outside the gene matches: 4. The CDR3 sequence is CATSDRTGGSTEAFF. The CDR3 DNA reads as TGTGCCACCAGTGATAGGACAGGGGGAAGCACTGAAGCTTTCTTT.

V usage is TRBV7-6 and J usage is TRBJ2-2; TRBD1 aligns across 10 bases. The CDR3 sequence is 16 residues long. Unmatched junction bases numbered 6, after V lost 3 bases and J lost 5 bases. Per the germline V gene, CDR1 is SGHVS and CDR2 is FNYEAQ. The CDR3 DNA follows: TGTGCCAGCAGCTTGGCTCCGGGACAGGGGACCGGGGAGCTGTTTTTT. Its translation: CASSLAPGQGTGELFF.

The chain has TRBV5-4 and TRBJ1-2, with 8 positions matching TRBD1. Unmatched junction bases numbered 4, after V lost 4 bases and J lost 5 bases. Germline CDR1 and CDR2: SGHNT and YYREEE (reference sequence). The CDR3 covers 13 residues. CDR3 loop: CASSTGQGYGYTF. The CDR3, as DNA: TGTGCCAGCAGCACCGGACAGGGTTATGGCTACACCTTC. Combining the CDR3 with reference TRBV5-4 and TRBJ1-2 gives the whole variable domain ETGVTQSPTHLIKTRGQQVTLRCSSQSGHNTVSWYQQALGQGPQFIFQYYREEENGRGNFPPRFSGLQFPNYSSELNVNALELDDSALYLCASSTGQGYGYTFGSGTRLTVV.

Here the CDR3 reads CASSVQAPGKLFF. The DNA of the CDR3 is TGTGCCAGCAGTGTACAGGCCCCCGGGAAACTGTTTTTT. J is TRBJ1-4 and V is TRBV2, with D perhaps matching TRBD1 (5 bases). V shed 4 bases and J shed 11 bases, with 14 bases lying between them. Per germline, CDR1 SNHLY and CDR2 FYNNEI. The CDR3 runs to 13 residues.

J is TRBJ2-5 and V is TRBV18; the match to TRBD1 covers 7 bases. Germline assignment: CDR1 KGHSH and CDR2 LQKENI. The length of the CDR3 is 13 residues. With 2 bases clipped from V and 4 bases from J, the junction kept 1 base outside the gene matches. The DNA for the CDR3 is TGTGCCAGCTCACCAAGGGACAGAGAGACCCAGTACTTC. Translated, it gives CASSPRDRETQYF. The full variable domain, completed using reference TRBV18 and TRBJ2-5, is NAGVMQNPRHLVRRRGQEARLRCSPMKGHSHVYWYRQLPEEGLKFMVYLQKENIIDESGMPKERFSAEFPKEGPSILRIQQVVRGDSAAYFCASSPRDRETQYFGPGTRLLVL.

CDR3 in amino acids: CASTPTDGLQETQYF. CDR3 coding DNA: TGTGCCAGCACTCCCACGGACGGACTCCAAGAGACCCAGTACTTC. The chain has TRBV2 and TRBJ2-5, with a possible D match to TRBD2 (5 bases). Trimming stripped 7 bases from V and 1 base from J, with 16 bases between. CDR3 length: 15 amino acids. CDR1 and CDR2 from the germline V gene are SNHLY and FYNNEI.

This clone was observed a few times. The chain employs TRBV19 and TRBJ1-2; maybe TRBD1 (5 bases). The germline CDR1 and CDR2 sequences are LNHDA and SQIVND (reference sequence). There are 14 residues in the CDR3. With 2 bases removed from V and 4 bases from J, the gap between germline ends came to 11 bases. CDR3 nucleotide sequence: TGTGCCAGTAGTATAAGGGGAATATTCTATGGCTACACCTTC. This sequence encodes CASSIRGIFYGYTF.

The chain couples TRBV7-2 to TRBJ1-6, with a tentative D call TRBD1 (6 bases). The V and J ends lost 5 bases and 9 bases respectively, with 20 bases between them. Germline values: CDR1 SGHTA, CDR2 FQGNSA. The CDR3 has 16 residues. This chain's CDR3 is CASSQPRTVGSSPLHF. CDR3 nucleotide sequence: TGTGCCAGCAGCCAACCCAGGACAGTGGGTAGTTCACCCCTCCACTTT. The entire variable domain, with the rest obtained from reference TRBV7-2 and TRBJ1-6, is as follows: GAGVSQSPSNKVTEKGKDVELRCDPISGHTALYWYRQSLGQGLEFLIYFQGNSAPDKSGLPSDRFSAERTGGSVSTLTIQRTQQEDSAVYLCASSQPRTVGSSPLHFGNGTRLTVT.

The rearrangement joins TRBV3-1 (or the pseudogene TRBV3-2) to TRBJ1-1, with 8 bases identical to TRBD1. From germline, CDR1 is LGHDT and CDR2 YNNKEL (reference sequence). The CDR3 totals 15 residues. V lost 5 bases and J lost 2; bases outside the gene matches: 7. The CDR3 bases are TGTGCCAGCAGCGACTCCGGGACAGGCAACACTGAAGCTTTCTTT. It is translated as CASSDSGTGNTEAFF.

V and J are TRBV28 and TRBJ1-1; 8 positions match TRBD1. The CDR3 runs to 14 residues. The germline gives CDR1 MDHEN, CDR2 SYDVKM. V lost 7 bases to trimming and J lost 3 bases; unmatched junction nucleotides: 7. The CDR3 DNA is TGTGCCAGCAATTCCGGACAGGGCGACACTGAAGCTTTCTTT. Translated: CASNSGQGDTEAFF.

This clone was picked up a small number of times. This chain uses TRBV5-1 with TRBJ1-5, with TRBD1 matching over 8 bases. This CDR3 is 16 amino acids long. The ends lost 2 bases at V and 7 bases at J; junction bases unmatched: 11. The germline V gene encodes CDR1 SGHRS and CDR2 YFSETQ. CDR3 DNA: TGCGCCAGCAGCTTAGCACCTGGACAGGGCGAACAGCCCCAGCATTTT. Translated, it gives CASSLAPGQGEQPQHF.

The chain joins TRBV30 to TRBJ1-3; the match to TRBD1 covers 7 bases. Germline lookup yields CDR1 GTSNPN and CDR2 SVGIG (reference sequence). This CDR3 comprises 15 residues. The V gene end was trimmed by 0 bases and the J gene end by 2 bases; junction bases not matched to a gene: 4. CDR3 nucleotide sequence: TGTGCCTGGAGTGTAAGGGGGCTACCTGGAAACACCATATATTTT. It yields the protein CAWSVRGLPGNTIYF. Full variable domain (outside the CDR3, taken from reference TRBV30 and TRBJ1-3): SQTIHQWPATLVQPVGSPLSLECTVEGTSNPNLYWYRQAAGRGLQLLFYSVGIGQISSEVPQNLSASRPQDRQFILSSKKLLLSDSGFYLCAWSVRGLPGNTIYFGEGSWLTVV.

This clone occurred a few times. The J gene is TRBJ2-1, the V gene TRBV27; 7 bases are a match to TRBD2. Germline V gives CDR1 MNHEY, CDR2 SMNVEV (reference sequence). The ends lost 4 bases at V and 4 bases at J; junction bases unmatched: 7. The CDR3 extends over 15 amino acids. In nucleotides, the CDR3 is TGTGCCAGCAGTTCCCGGGGGGTGATATACAATGAGCAGTTCTTC. As protein: CASSSRGVIYNEQFF.

The chain recombines TRBV19 with TRBJ1-5; 7 bases match TRBD1. Germline V CDR1 and CDR2: LNHDA, SQIVND (reference sequence). This CDR3 contains 13 residues. The V gene end was trimmed by 5 bases and the J gene end by 6 bases; junction bases not matched to a gene: 4. CDR3 sequence (DNA): TGTGCCAGTAGTGGGACAGCTCTTCAGCCCCAGCATTTT. Translating it yields CASSGTALQPQHF.

The V call is TRBV28, the J call TRBJ1-4, with no clear D. The germline V gene encodes CDR1 MDHEN and CDR2 SYDVKM. Trimming removed 2 bases from V and 5 bases from J, with 9 bases in between. The CDR3 length is 14 residues. The CDR3 region is CASSLIQSNEKLFF. CDR3 DNA: TGTGCCAGCAGTTTAATTCAGTCAAATGAAAAACTGTTTTTT.

This sequence joins TRBV5-1 and TRBJ2-2; 10 bases line up with TRBD1. The CDR3 is 16 residues long. J gave up 3 bases and V 4 bases, and 6 bases lay outside the gene matches. Germline V CDR1 and CDR2: SGHRS, YFSETQ. CDR3 DNA sequence: TGCGCCAGCAGCGAGGGACAGGGGAGACACACCGGGGAGCTGTTTTTT. Encoded protein: CASSEGQGRHTGELFF.

The J gene is TRBJ1-6, the V gene TRBV7-9, with TRBD1 identical over 9 bases. The CDR3 totals 17 residues. The V gene's germline CDR1 is SEHNR and CDR2 FQNEAQ (reference sequence). The V segment lost 1 base and the J segment 9 bases; nucleotides outside the gene matches: 10. CDR3 amino acids: CASSLVGTGRRVSPLHF. CDR3 coding DNA: TGTGCCAGCAGCTTAGTCGGGACAGGGAGGCGGGTTTCACCCCTCCACTTT. Looking up the rest from reference TRBV7-9 and TRBJ1-6 gives the full variable domain: DTGVSQNPRHKITKRGQNVTFRCDPISEHNRLYWYRQTLGQGPEFLTYFQNEAQLEKSRLLSDRFSAERPKGSFSTLEIQRTEQGDSAMYLCASSLVGTGRRVSPLHFGNGTRLTVT.

The chain joins TRBV28 to TRBJ1-3; 8 nucleotides match TRBD1. The CDR3 consists of 17 residues. The germline gives CDR1 MDHEN, CDR2 SYDVKM. V lost 6 bases and J lost 1; bases outside the gene matches: 11. The CDR3 spells CASRARTGSGSGNTIYF. As DNA, the CDR3 is TGTGCCAGCAGGGCCCGGACAGGGAGTGGGTCTGGAAACACCATATATTTT. The full variable domain, completed using reference TRBV28 and TRBJ1-3, is DVKVTQSSRYLVKRTGEKVFLECVQDMDHENMFWYRQDPGLGLRLIYFSYDVKMKEKGDIPEGYSVSREKKERFSLILESASTNQTSMYLCASRARTGSGSGNTIYFGEGSWLTVV.

The chain uses TRBV11-2 and TRBJ2-7; 8 bases match TRBD1. The CDR3 length is 15 residues. The trim removed 1 base at V and 1 base at J, leaving 3 bases unmatched. Germline values: CDR1 SGHAT, CDR2 FQNNGV. The DNA for the CDR3 is TGTGCCAGCAGCTTAGGAGGGACAGGTTCCTACGAGCAGTACTTC. This gives the protein CASSLGGTGSYEQYF.

This clone was seen a single time. The genes are TRBV24-1 and TRBJ2-1, with 9 bases that match TRBD2. Losses at the gene ends were 3 bases for V and 8 bases for J; bases not matched to a gene: 4. This CDR3 region has 14 residues. The germline gives CDR1 KGHDR, CDR2 SFDVKD. The CDR3 sequence: CATSDLTSGDEQFF. The DNA for the CDR3 is TGTGCCACCAGTGATCTGACTAGCGGCGATGAGCAGTTCTTC.

The chain employs TRBV3-1 (or the pseudogene TRBV3-2) and TRBJ1-5; unclear D gene. Trimming pared 4 bases from V and 6 bases from J, leaving 13 bases between. The germline CDR1 and CDR2 sequences are LGHDT and YNNKEL (reference sequence). The CDR3 loop spans 14 amino acids. CDR3 sequence (DNA): TGTGCCAGCAGCCCCGGGATAGGAGCTCAGCCCCAGCATTTT. It yields the protein CASSPGIGAQPQHF.

The chain carries TRBV6-1 and TRBJ1-1, with D possibly being TRBD1 (5 bases). Between the trimmed V and J ends, which lost 2 bases and 1 base, there was a span of 8 bases. This CDR3 region has 14 residues. CDR1 and CDR2 from the germline V gene are MNHNS and SASEGT. CDR3 sequence reads: CASSEWGGNTEAFF. CDR3 nucleotide sequence: TGTGCCAGCAGTGAATGGGGGGGGAACACTGAAGCTTTCTTT.